The 12 T cell receptor beta chains in this list originate from one sample, sequenced in a study of cytomegalovirus exposure and HLA in healthy donors. 60 Vbeta and 13 Jbeta primers were used in PCR. Profiling relied on immunoSEQ multiplex PCR, and the TCRdb table lists in-frame clones only, not all of them. Here the sample spans nearly 95,000 clones, about 60% being singletons. Material: PBMCs. These receptors all come from a woman aged 25 to 39 in good health and CMV-seronegative.

The chain combines TRBV27 with TRBJ2-5, with a tentative D call TRBD1 (6 bases). The CDR3 extends over 12 amino acids. CDR1 and CDR2 from the germline V gene are MNHEY and SMNVEV (reference sequence). Trimming shortened V by 8 bases and J by 3 bases, and 10 bases separated the two germline ends. CDR3 loop: CASSRDKETQYF. The CDR3 DNA is TGTGCCAGCTCACGGGACAAAGAGACCCAGTACTTC.

CDR3 sequence: CASSVLGQGSEKLFF. CDR3 coding DNA: TGTGCCAGCAGCGTCTTGGGACAGGGTAGTGAAAAACTGTTTTTT. The V call is TRBV9, the J call TRBJ1-4; 9 bases are a match to TRBD1. J gave up 7 bases and V 2 bases, and 6 bases lay outside the gene matches. CDR3 length: 15 amino acids. Germline V gene data show CDR1 as SGDLS and CDR2 as YYNGEE.

CDR3 coding DNA: TGCGCCAGCAGCTTGCAAAGGACAGACTACGAGCAGTACTTC. It yields the protein CASSLQRTDYEQYF. J is TRBJ2-5 and V is TRBV5-1; D perhaps matches TRBD1 (6 bases). The DNA matches TRBJ2-7 better at its end, which makes the J call doubtful. CDR3 length: 14 amino acids. CDR1 is SGHRS and CDR2 is YFSETQ in the germline V gene.

V gene TRBV7-3 combines with J gene TRBJ2-7; a weak D match, TRBD1 (7 bases). Germline CDR1 is SGHTA and CDR2 is FQGTGA. V was trimmed by 3 bases and J by 0 bases, leaving 12 bases between them. The CDR3 loop spans 15 amino acids. As DNA, the CDR3 is TGTGCCAGCAGCTTTGCAGGGGGGCCCTCCTACGAGCAGTACTTC. Its translation: CASSFAGGPSYEQYF.

The chain has TRBV15 and TRBJ2-3; D is ambiguous. The CDR3 has 17 amino acids. V lost 0 bases and J lost 4, with 17 bases in between. The germline V gene has CDR1 LNHNV and CDR2 YYDKDF (reference sequence). The CDR3 DNA reads as TGTGCCACCAGCAGAGATCACGCGATGGTAGTTGCAGATACGCAGTATTTT. Translating gives CATSRDHAMVVADTQYF.

V and J are TRBV6-1 and TRBJ1-4, with a tentative D call TRBD1 (5 bases). The germline V and J ends were trimmed by 1 base and 8 bases, with 23 bases remaining between them. The CDR3 has 18 residues. CDR1 MNHNS and CDR2 SASEGT come from the germline V gene. CDR3: CASSEVPGLLVVGEKLFF. CDR3 sequence (DNA): TGTGCCAGCAGTGAAGTTCCGGGACTCTTGGTAGTCGGGGAAAAACTGTTTTTT.

V gene TRBV19 combines with J gene TRBJ2-2, with a tentative D call TRBD1 (6 bases). The V gene's germline CDR1 is LNHDA and CDR2 SQIVND (reference sequence). Trimming pared 3 bases from V and 1 base from J, leaving 9 bases between. The CDR3 extends over 15 amino acids. The CDR3 DNA reads TGTGCCAGTAGTATCGAACAGGGGAACACCGGGGAGCTGTTTTTT. It specifies CASSIEQGNTGELFF.

The V gene is TRBV29-1, the J gene TRBJ2-5; TRBD1 agrees at 8 bases. CDR1 is SQVTM, CDR2 ANQGSEA, per germline. J lost 5 bases, V lost 2 bases, and 19 bases had no gene match. The CDR3 consists of 18 residues. The CDR3 reads CSVEKTRQGNLVLETQYF. CDR3 nucleotide sequence: TGCAGCGTTGAAAAAACGAGACAGGGGAATTTAGTGCTGGAGACCCAGTACTTC.

The chain joins TRBV27 to TRBJ2-1; TRBD2 matches 8 bases. The ends lost 1 base at V and 9 bases at J; junction bases unmatched: 8. Per germline, CDR1 MNHEY and CDR2 SMNVEV (reference sequence). CDR3 length equals 15 residues. CDR3 nucleotides: TGTGCCAGCAGTTTATTATTAGCGGGGAGGGGTGAGCAGTTCTTC. Protein product: CASSLLLAGRGEQFF.

The CDR3 DNA reads TGCGCCAGCAGCCAATTTCGGGGATCGAACACCGGGGAGCTGTTTTTT. It is translated as CASSQFRGSNTGELFF. This rearrangement joins TRBV4-1 to TRBJ2-2, with a weak D call TRBD2 (5 bases). Germline V gives CDR1 MGHRA, CDR2 YSYEKL. Trimming took off 2 bases at V and 0 bases at J, with 10 bases between the two ends. The CDR3 extends over 16 amino acids.

The rearrangement links TRBV6-5 to TRBJ1-3; 7 nucleotides match TRBD1. CDR3 length: 14 amino acids. V lost 4 bases to trimming and J lost 1 base; unmatched junction nucleotides: 1. Germline CDR1 MNHEY, CDR2 SVGAGI. CDR3 in amino acids: CASSWDSSGNTIYF. The DNA for the CDR3 is TGTGCCAGCAGTTGGGACAGTTCTGGAAACACCATATATTTT.

The J gene is TRBJ2-7, the V gene TRBV29-1; 9 positions agree with TRBD1. This CDR3 comprises 13 residues. Germline V gene lookup returns CDR1 SQVTM and CDR2 ANQGSEA. V trimming: 5 bases; J trimming: 3 bases; junction bases outside the gene matches: 5. The CDR3 nucleotides are TGCAGCGTTACCGGGACAGGGAGCTACGAGCAGTACTTC. Its protein is CSVTGTGSYEQYF.